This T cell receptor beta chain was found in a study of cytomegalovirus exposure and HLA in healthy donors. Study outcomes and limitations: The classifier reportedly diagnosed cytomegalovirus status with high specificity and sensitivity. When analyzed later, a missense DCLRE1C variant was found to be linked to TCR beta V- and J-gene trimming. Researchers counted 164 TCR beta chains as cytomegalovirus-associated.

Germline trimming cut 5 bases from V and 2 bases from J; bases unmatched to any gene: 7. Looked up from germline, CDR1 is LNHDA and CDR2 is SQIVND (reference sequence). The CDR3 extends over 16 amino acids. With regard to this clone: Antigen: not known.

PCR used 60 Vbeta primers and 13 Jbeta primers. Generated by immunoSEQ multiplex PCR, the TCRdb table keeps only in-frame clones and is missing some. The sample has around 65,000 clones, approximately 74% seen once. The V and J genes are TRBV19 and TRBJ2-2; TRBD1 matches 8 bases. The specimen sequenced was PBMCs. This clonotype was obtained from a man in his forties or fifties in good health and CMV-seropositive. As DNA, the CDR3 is TGTGCCAGTAGTCCCAGGACAGGGACCAACACCGGGGAGCTGTTTTTT. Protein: CASSPRTGTNTGELFF.